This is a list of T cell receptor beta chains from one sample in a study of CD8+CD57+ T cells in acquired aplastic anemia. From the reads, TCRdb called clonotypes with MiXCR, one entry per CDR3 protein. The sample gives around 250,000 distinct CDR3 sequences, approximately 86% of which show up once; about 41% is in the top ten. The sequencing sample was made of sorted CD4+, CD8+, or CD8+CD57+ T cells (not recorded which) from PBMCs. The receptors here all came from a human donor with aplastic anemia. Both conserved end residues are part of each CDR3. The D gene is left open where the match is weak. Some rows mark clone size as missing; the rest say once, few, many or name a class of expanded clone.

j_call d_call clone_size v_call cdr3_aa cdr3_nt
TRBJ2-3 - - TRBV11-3 CASSLAGFPDTQYF TGTGCCAGCAGCTTAGCGGGGTTCCCCGATACGCAGTATTTT
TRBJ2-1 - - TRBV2 CGRGKEGGHEQFF TGCGGCAGAGGTAAAGAGGGGGGGCATGAGCAGTTCTTC
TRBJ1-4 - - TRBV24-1 CATLARLTEELFF TGTGCCACCTTGGCCAGGCTCACCGAGGAACTGTTTTTT
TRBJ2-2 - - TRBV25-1 CASTYGVNTGELFF TGTGCCAGCACCTATGGGGTTAACACCGGGGAGCTGTTTTTT
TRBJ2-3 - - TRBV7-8 CASSDGGRADTHF TGTGCCAGCAGCGACGGGGGCAGAGCCGATACGCATTTT
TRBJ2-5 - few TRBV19 CASSIVWAYQETQYF TGTGCCAGTAGTATAGTCTGGGCGTACCAAGAGACCCAGTACTTC
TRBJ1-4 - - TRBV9 CASSFGSGTQYVKLFF TGTGCCAGCAGCTTTGGGTCAGGTACGCAGTATGTTAAACTGTTTTTT
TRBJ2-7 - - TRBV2 CASRDGTTDSQQFF TGTGCCAGCAGGGACGGGACAACAGATTCGCAGCAGTTTTTC
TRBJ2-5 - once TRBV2 CASSNGSTQTPQYF TGTGCCAGCAGCAACGGCAGCACGCAAACGCCCCAGTACTTC
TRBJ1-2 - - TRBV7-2 CASSYAGGSGKTF TGTGCCAGCAGTTACGCGGGTGGTTCTGGCAAGACCTTC
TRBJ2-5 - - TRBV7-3 CASSLVGGGAYEQF -
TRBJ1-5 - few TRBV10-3 CAISGGGQPQHF TGTGCCATCAGTGGAGGAGGGCAGCCCCAGCATTTT